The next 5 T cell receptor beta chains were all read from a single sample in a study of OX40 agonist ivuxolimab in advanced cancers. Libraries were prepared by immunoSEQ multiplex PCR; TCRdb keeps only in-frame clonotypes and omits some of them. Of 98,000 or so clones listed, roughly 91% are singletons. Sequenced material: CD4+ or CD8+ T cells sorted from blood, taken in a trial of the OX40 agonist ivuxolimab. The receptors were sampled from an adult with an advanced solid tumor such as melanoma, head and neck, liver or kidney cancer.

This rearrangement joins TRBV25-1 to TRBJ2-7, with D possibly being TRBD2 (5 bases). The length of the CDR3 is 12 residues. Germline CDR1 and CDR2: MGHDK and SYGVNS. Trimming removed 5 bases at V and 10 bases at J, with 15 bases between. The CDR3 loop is CASSIASGKQYF. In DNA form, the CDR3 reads TGTGCCAGCAGTATTGCGTCGGGAAAACAGTACTTC.

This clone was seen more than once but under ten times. The CDR3 nucleotides are TGTGCCATCAGTGAGTCGGTCGGGGAGCTGTTTTTT. Protein sequence: CAISESVGELFF. This rearrangement joins TRBV10-3 to TRBJ2-2, with no clear D. This CDR3 has 12 residues. Trimming removed 0 bases at V and 7 bases at J, with 3 bases between. CDR1 is ENHRY and CDR2 is SYGVKD in the germline V gene.

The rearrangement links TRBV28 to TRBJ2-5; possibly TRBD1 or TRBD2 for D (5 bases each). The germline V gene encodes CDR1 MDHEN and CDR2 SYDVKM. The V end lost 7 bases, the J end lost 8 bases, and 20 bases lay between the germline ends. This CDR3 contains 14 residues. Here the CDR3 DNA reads TGTGCCAGCACTCTGGGACCGCCTTCGCGAACCCAGTACTTC. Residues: CASTLGPPSRTQYF. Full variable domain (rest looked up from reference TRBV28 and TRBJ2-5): DVKVTQSSRYLVKRTGEKVFLECVQDMDHENMFWYRQDPGLGLRLIYFSYDVKMKEKGDIPEGYSVSREKKERFSLILESASTNQTSMYLCASTLGPPSRTQYFGPGTRLLVL.

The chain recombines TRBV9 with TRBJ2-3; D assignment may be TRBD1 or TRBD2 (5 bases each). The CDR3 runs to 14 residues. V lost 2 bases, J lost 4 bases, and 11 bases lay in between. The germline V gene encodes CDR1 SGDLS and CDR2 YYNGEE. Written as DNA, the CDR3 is TGTGCCAGCAGCGTGGGGACGAGATCAGATACGCAGTATTTT. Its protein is CASSVGTRSDTQYF.

In DNA, the CDR3 is TGTGCCAGCAGTGATCTTGGGGGGCCCGGGGAGCTGTTTTTT. Translating it yields CASSDLGGPGELFF. The rearrangement joins TRBV25-1 to TRBJ2-2, with D tentatively TRBD1 or TRBD2 (6 bases each). CDR1 is MGHDK and CDR2 is SYGVNS in the germline V gene. The V end lost 3 bases, the J end lost 6 bases, and 11 bases lay between the germline ends. This CDR3 is 14 amino acids long.